Each of the 29 T cell receptor beta chains below was sequenced from the same sample in a study of shared clonotypes between healthy human individuals. Sequenced by immunoSEQ multiplex PCR; TCRdb stores in-frame clones only, minus some. This repertoire shows 850,000 to 1,100,000 clones, approximately 77% found once; its top ten account for roughly 0.82%. Sequencing input: memory CD4+ T cells from PBMCs. Subset defined: CD45RA-negative fraction. Source of these receptors: a man younger than 35 in good health. Some clones in this sample may be carry-over from other donors' samples.

CDR3 coding DNA: TGTGCCAGCTCACCAGTACTAGCGGGATTCACAGATACGCAGTATTTT. It yields the protein CASSPVLAGFTDTQYF. The chain links TRBV18 to TRBJ2-3; 10 positions agree with TRBD2. The CDR3 extends over 16 amino acids. Trimming took 2 bases from V and 2 from J; bases not matched to a gene: 4. In germline, CDR1 is KGHSH, CDR2 LQKENI.

V gene TRBV7-2 combines with J gene TRBJ2-3; TRBD2 might be the D (6 bases). Germline loops: CDR1 SGHTA, CDR2 FQGNSA. Trimming left V 1 base short and J 1 base short, with 12 bases between. This CDR3 contains 16 residues. The CDR3 nucleotides are TGTGCCAGCAGCTTAGGTATACTAGCAGGCACAGATACGCAGTATTTT. Translation gives CASSLGILAGTDTQYF.

This chain joins TRBV28 and TRBJ1-1; D remains ambiguous. Germline V lookup: CDR1 MDHEN, CDR2 SYDVKM. CDR3 length: 18 amino acids. Between the trimmed V and J ends, which lost 5 bases and 2 bases, there was a span of 24 bases. CDR3 nucleotide sequence: TGTGCCAGCAGTCCACCCCAAGGAGTCGCCGGGATAAACACTGAAGCTTTCTTT. It yields the protein CASSPPQGVAGINTEAFF.

The rearrangement uses TRBV28 and TRBJ1-1, with D unresolved. The germline V gene encodes CDR1 MDHEN and CDR2 SYDVKM. The CDR3 runs 12 residues. With 3 bases removed from V and 7 bases from J, the gap between germline ends came to 9 bases. CDR3 protein: CASSFGGREAFF. In DNA form, the CDR3 reads TGTGCCAGCAGTTTTGGAGGCCGTGAAGCTTTCTTT.

This clone was seen only once. The chain carries TRBV18 and TRBJ1-2; D possibly corresponds to TRBD1 (5 bases). Germline CDR1 KGHSH, CDR2 LQKENI. This CDR3 contains 13 residues. Deletions cut 3 bases from V and 6 bases from J, with 11 bases between. CDR3 nucleotides: TGTGCCAGCTCACCTTCGACAGCCGATGGCTACACCTTC. Its protein product is CASSPSTADGYTF.

The chain combines TRBV18 with TRBJ1-1; D remains unclear. Germline-derived CDR1 and CDR2 are KGHSH and LQKENI. The CDR3 totals 11 residues. Between the trimmed V and J ends, which lost 5 bases and 2 bases, there was a span of 3 bases. CDR3 coding DNA: TGTGCCAGCTCAGTTAACACTGAAGCTTTCTTT. This translates into CASSVNTEAFF.

V usage is TRBV5-6 and J usage is TRBJ2-2; D is perhaps TRBD2 (5 bases). Trimming took off 1 base at V and 7 bases at J, with 8 bases between the two ends. The CDR3 runs 13 residues. Germline CDR1 SGHDT, CDR2 YYEEEE. CDR3 residues: CASSLLAGGELFF. In DNA, the CDR3 is TGTGCCAGCAGCTTGCTGGCGGGCGGGGAGCTGTTTTTT. Supplemented by reference TRBV5-6 and TRBJ2-2, the full variable domain reads DAGVTQSPTHLIKTRGQQVTLRCSPKSGHDTVSWYQQALGQGPQFIFQYYEEEERQRGNFPDRFSGHQFPNYSSELNVNALLLGDSALYLCASSLLAGGELFFGEGSRLTVL.

The chain combines TRBV2 with TRBJ1-6, with D perhaps TRBD1 (6 bases). V was cut by 5 bases and J by 6 bases, with 11 bases left in between. CDR3 length: 14 residues. Germline V lookup: CDR1 SNHLY, CDR2 FYNNEI. The CDR3 bases are TGTGCCAGCAGTAGCGGGACACCTAATTCACCCCTCCACTTT. It translates to CASSSGTPNSPLHF.

This chain connects TRBV30 to TRBJ1-2; the match to TRBD1 covers 8 bases. The CDR3 length is 13 residues. V dropped 5 bases and J dropped 4; count of bases not matched to a gene: 6. From germline, CDR1 is GTSNPN and CDR2 SVGIG (reference sequence). CDR3 DNA sequence: TGTGCCTGGCAGGGGGCCTACGGCTATGGCTACACCTTC. It specifies CAWQGAYGYGYTF.

A remark on this clone: No conserved phenylalanine or tryptophan ends this CDR3, so it is likely a read error. The limits of the CDR3 on the DNA are not certain, so only TCRdb's listed CDR3 is given. The V call is TRBV6-6, the J call TRBJ2-7; whether TRBD2, the table's D call, matches the DNA was not checked. The CDR3 has 13 amino acids, counting both end residues. CDR1 and CDR2 (germline): MNHNY, SVGAGI (reference sequence). This CDR3 reads CASSPGTSGWGWL.

The chain couples TRBV7-9 to TRBJ2-7; TRBD2 matches at 7 bases. CDR1 SEHNR and CDR2 FQNEAQ come from the germline V gene (reference sequence). This CDR3 region has 16 residues. After removal of 4 bases from V and 4 bases from J, the junction contained 13 bases not matched to a gene. The CDR3 DNA follows: TGTGCCAGCAGCTCCGTTAGGGTGGGAGGGCAATACGAGCAGTACTTC. Residues: CASSSVRVGGQYEQYF.

The J gene is TRBJ2-1, the V gene TRBV9; D uncertain. V was shortened by 3 bases and J by 1 base, with 14 bases between the two germline ends. CDR1 and CDR2 from the germline V gene are SGDLS and YYNGEE. This CDR3 has 16 amino acids. CDR3: CASSAPMGGSYNEQFF. In nucleotides, the CDR3 is TGTGCCAGCAGCGCGCCGATGGGTGGGTCCTACAATGAGCAGTTCTTC.

The V gene is TRBV5-1, the J gene TRBJ2-1, with a possible D match to TRBD2 (6 bases). The germline CDR1 and CDR2 sequences are SGHRS and YFSETQ. The length of the CDR3 is 14 residues. V was trimmed by 4 bases and J by 5 bases, leaving 13 bases between them. The CDR3 coding sequence is TGCGCCAGCAGCCCCCGGGGGACGGACAATGAGCAGTTCTTC. As protein: CASSPRGTDNEQFF. The whole variable domain, remainder taken from reference TRBV5-1 and TRBJ2-1, is KAGVTQTPRYLIKTRGQQVTLSCSPISGHRSVSWYQQTPGQGLQFLFEYFSETQRNKGNFPGRFSGRQFSNSRSEMNVSTLELGDSALYLCASSPRGTDNEQFFGPGTRLTVL.

CDR3 nucleotides: TGTGCCAGCAGACCTACTAGCGGGAGTGGGCCTACCGGGGAGCTGTTTTTT. Protein: CASRPTSGSGPTGELFF. This chain connects TRBV28 to TRBJ2-2; 11 nucleotides match TRBD2. The V gene end was trimmed by 6 bases and the J gene end by 5 bases; junction bases not matched to a gene: 11. Germline CDR1 MDHEN, CDR2 SYDVKM. The CDR3 has 17 amino acids.

The chain carries TRBV5-1 and TRBJ2-5, with 11 bases aligning to TRBD2. V lost 1 base to trimming and J lost 3 bases; unmatched junction nucleotides: 2. The CDR3 length is 15 residues. In germline, CDR1 is SGHRS, CDR2 YFSETQ. The CDR3 coding sequence is TGCGCCAGCAGCTTGTGGGGACTAGCGGAAGAGACCCAGTACTTC. Translation: CASSLWGLAEETQYF.

This clone was observed a few times. The genes are TRBV2 and TRBJ1-5; a possible D gene is TRBD1 (5 bases). Germline V CDR1 and CDR2: SNHLY, FYNNEI. This CDR3 is 14 amino acids long. The V end lost 1 base, the J end lost 5 bases, and 9 bases lay between the germline ends. The CDR3 DNA sequence: TGTGCCAGCAGTGAAGTCGGGGCGGATCAGCCCCAGCATTTT. The encoded protein is CASSEVGADQPQHF.

This chain joins TRBV2 and TRBJ1-5; perhaps TRBD1 as D (6 bases). V was cut by 6 bases and J by 4 bases, with 10 bases left in between. Germline V lookup: CDR1 SNHLY, CDR2 FYNNEI. This CDR3 region has 13 residues. CDR3 loop: CASRRTENQPQHF. In nucleotides, the CDR3 is TGTGCCAGCAGACGGACAGAAAATCAGCCCCAGCATTTT.

This clone was counted a single time. This chain links TRBV19 with TRBJ1-2; 10 bases match TRBD1. This CDR3 spans 15 amino acids. Germline trimming cut 3 bases from V and 2 bases from J; bases unmatched to any gene: 3. Germline V gene lookup returns CDR1 LNHDA and CDR2 SQIVND (reference sequence). The chain's CDR3 is CASSIPGQGNYGYTF. The CDR3 nucleotides are TGTGCCAGTAGTATCCCGGGACAGGGGAACTATGGCTACACCTTC.

The genes are TRBV11-2 and TRBJ2-7, with D maybe TRBD2 (7 bases). The CDR3 runs 16 residues. Per germline, CDR1 SGHAT and CDR2 FQNNGV. With 5 bases removed from V and 5 bases from J, the gap between germline ends came to 22 bases. In nucleotides, the CDR3 is TGTGCCAGCAGCGAACCCCTGCGGGGGACAAACCACGAGCAGTACTTC. Encoded protein: CASSEPLRGTNHEQYF. Full variable domain (outside the CDR3, taken from reference TRBV11-2 and TRBJ2-7): EAGVAQSPRYKIIEKRQSVAFWCNPISGHATLYWYQQILGQGPKLLIQFQNNGVVDDSQLPKDRFSAERLKGVDSTLKIQPAKLEDSAVYLCASSEPLRGTNHEQYFGPGTRLTVT.

A few counts support this clone. The chain carries TRBV10-3 and TRBJ1-2, with a weak D call TRBD1 (6 bases). Looked up from germline, CDR1 is ENHRY and CDR2 is SYGVKD. CDR3 length: 13 residues. V was pared by 4 bases and J by 7 bases, with 13 bases between. DNA for the CDR3: TGTGCCATCAGTGTCCCCGGGGGGGCTGGCTACACCTTC. Its protein product is CAISVPGGAGYTF.

The chain has TRBV29-1 and TRBJ1-2, with D unresolved. The CDR3 contains 12 residues. Trimming shortened V by 4 bases and J by 8 bases, and 14 bases separated the two germline ends. The germline V gene encodes CDR1 SQVTM and CDR2 ANQGSEA. The CDR3 coding sequence is TGCAGCGTTGTGGGAGGGTCCGACGGCTACACCTTC. This gives the protein CSVVGGSDGYTF.

This chain uses TRBV11-2 with TRBJ1-2; no reliable D call. The CDR3 spans 13 residues. The V gene lost 7 bases and the J gene lost 8 bases, with 17 bases spanning the gap. The germline V gene has CDR1 SGHAT and CDR2 FQNNGV. In nucleotides, the CDR3 is TGTGCCAGCACCCCGGTACCGCAGCAGGGCTACACCTTC. It encodes CASTPVPQQGYTF.

Note on this clone: This CDR3 is also generated by other DNA sequences in the sample. V gene TRBV4-2 combines with J gene TRBJ1-2, with D hard to call. The CDR3 runs to 12 residues. The V end was cut by 1 base, the J end by 5 bases, with 5 bases between. In germline, CDR1 is LGHNA, CDR2 YNFKEQ. CDR3 coding DNA: TGTGCCAGCAGCCAAGGGGAGTATGGCTACACCTTC. Translating it yields CASSQGEYGYTF.

CDR3 sequence reads: CASSPPLVQGAPRLFF. The CDR3 DNA reads as TGTGCCAGCAGTCCCCCCTTGGTGCAGGGGGCGCCCAGACTGTTTTTT. The rearrangement joins TRBV28 to TRBJ1-4; 8 bases match TRBD1. The V and J ends lost 5 bases and 13 bases, in that order; junction bases with no gene match: 18. The CDR3 is 16 residues long. CDR1 MDHEN and CDR2 SYDVKM come from the germline V gene.

The chain links TRBV7-9 to TRBJ2-7; 9 bases are shared with TRBD2. Germline V CDR1 and CDR2: SEHNR, FQNEAQ (reference sequence). This CDR3 is built from 16 residues. The V and J ends lost 10 bases and 3 bases, in that order; junction bases with no gene match: 16. The CDR3 region has the DNA TGTGCCATCGGGACGGGAGGAGCGGGAGGTGGCTACGAGCAGTACTTC. This codes for CAIGTGGAGGGYEQYF.

This clone was detected a few times. V gene TRBV28 combines with J gene TRBJ2-7; D could derive from TRBD1 or TRBD2 (5 bases each). The CDR3 extends over 17 amino acids. Germline V gene lookup returns CDR1 MDHEN and CDR2 SYDVKM. V shed 7 bases and J shed 0 bases, with 22 bases lying between them. In DNA form, the CDR3 reads TGTGCCAGCACTAGGCTTTATGGGGACCGAAACTCCTACGAGCAGTACTTC. This codes for CASTRLYGDRNSYEQYF.

The chain recombines TRBV5-1 with TRBJ1-1; D ambiguous. V lost 1 base to trimming and J lost 5 bases, with 18 bases between them. This CDR3 comprises 16 residues. Per the germline V gene, CDR1 is SGHRS and CDR2 is YFSETQ. For the CDR3, the DNA is TGCGCCAGCAGCTTGCAAGGCAGTGACCACGGGACTGAAGCTTTCTTT. Its translation is CASSLQGSDHGTEAFF.

CDR3 sequence: CASSLGSGNGNEQFF. The CDR3 bases are TGCGCCAGCAGCTTGGGTAGCGGGAATGGCAATGAGCAGTTCTTC. V gene TRBV5-1 combines with J gene TRBJ2-1, with TRBD2 identical over 8 bases. The V gene's germline CDR1 is SGHRS and CDR2 YFSETQ. This CDR3 spans 15 amino acids. The V gene end was trimmed by 0 bases and the J gene end by 6 bases; junction bases not matched to a gene: 5.

The chain joins TRBV18 to TRBJ1-5; 7 bases are shared with TRBD1. Per germline, CDR1 KGHSH and CDR2 LQKENI. This CDR3 has 14 amino acids. The ends lost 6 bases at V and 5 bases at J; junction bases unmatched: 7. The CDR3 nucleotides read TGTGCCAGCTCTGGACAGGCCAGGGATCAGCCCCAGCATTTT. It specifies CASSGQARDQPQHF.